A selection of T cell receptor beta chains follows, all from one sample in a study of T cell responses to AZD1222 COVID-19 vaccine. Here immunoSEQ multiplex PCR was the method, and the copy in TCRdb shows in-frame clones only, minus some. The sample lists approximately 170,000 clones, 94% occurring once. The source material was peripheral blood, sampled 28 days after the second AZD1222 dose. Receptors originate from an adult who received the AZD1222 COVID-19 vaccine. Both conserved end residues are part of each CDR3. Fields, in order: J gene, clone size, V gene, CDR3 length, D gene, CDR3 protein, CDR3 DNA. A D gene is named only where the DNA matches it firmly. Clone size is shown for a subset of rows, as once, few, many or a class of expanded clone.

TRBJ2-2,few,TRBV7-9,15,NA,CASSSLPGVTGELFF,TGTGCCAGCAGCTCCCTTCCGGGAGTGACCGGGGAGCTGTTTTTT
TRBJ1-1,NA,TRBV3-1/TRBV3-2,15,NA,CASSQDEDVNTEAFF,TGTGCCAGCAGCCAAGATGAAGACGTGAACACTGAAGCTTTCTTT
TRBJ2-3,NA,TRBV28,16,NA,CASSLWGMKDTDTQYF,TGTGCCAGCAGTTTATGGGGGATGAAGGACACAGATACGCAGTATTTT
TRBJ2-5,NA,TRBV18,16,NA,CASSPPVGRGDETQYF,TGTGCCAGCTCACCACCAGTGGGCAGGGGGGACGAGACCCAGTACTTC
TRBJ2-1,NA,TRBV7-9,12,NA,CASSTAVNEQFF,TGTGCCAGCAGCACGGCCGTCAATGAGCAGTTCTTC
TRBJ1-5,NA,TRBV27,14,NA,CASSQGWGNQPQHF,TGTGCCAGCAGTCAGGGTTGGGGCAATCAGCCCCAGCATTTT
TRBJ2-5,NA,TRBV18,14,TRBD1,CASSPDRERQTQYF,TGTGCCAGCTCACCAGACAGGGAGAGACAGACCCAGTACTTC
TRBJ1-6,NA,TRBV20-1,13,NA,CSASPKRNSPLHF,TGCAGTGCTAGTCCCAAACGGAATTCACCCCTCCACTTT
TRBJ1-4,NA,TRBV5-1,17,TRBD1,CASSRDRLRATNEKLFF,TGCGCCAGCAGCCGGGACAGGCTACGGGCGACTAATGAAAAACTGTTTTTT
TRBJ2-2,NA,TRBV15,14,NA,CATSRNREAGELFF,TGTGCCACCAGCAGAAACAGGGAAGCCGGGGAGCTGTTTTTT
TRBJ1-5,NA,TRBV3-1/TRBV3-2,15,NA,CASSQGGNSNQPQHF,TGTGCCAGCAGCCAGGGAGGGAATAGCAATCAGCCCCAGCATTTT
TRBJ1-2,once,TRBV11-2,14,NA,CASSLSELNYGYTF,TGTGCCAGCAGCTTATCGGAGTTAAACTATGGCTACACCTTC
TRBJ2-3,NA,TRBV3-1/TRBV3-2,17,NA,CASSQRLTAGRTDTQYF,TGTGCCAGCAGCCAAAGGTTGACGGCGGGGCGCACAGATACGCAGTATTTT
TRBJ2-7,NA,TRBV7-9,14,TRBD1,CASSYTGVSYEQYF,TGTGCCAGCAGCTATACAGGGGTCTCCTACGAGCAGTACTTC
TRBJ2-7,NA,TRBV3-1/TRBV3-2,14,NA,CASSQTDISYEQYF,TGTGCCAGCAGCCAAACAGACATTTCCTACGAGCAGTACTTC
TRBJ1-3,NA,TRBV18,15,NA,CASSPTQTGGNTIYF,TGTGCCAGCTCACCAACCCAGACAGGAGGAAACACCATATATTTT
TRBJ2-3,NA,TRBV2,15,TRBD2,CASSDLAGVGDTQYF,TGTGCCAGCAGTGACCTAGCGGGAGTGGGAGATACGCAGTATTTT
TRBJ1-4,once,TRBV3-1/TRBV3-2,14,TRBD1,CASSRDRSNEKLFF,TGTGCCAGCAGCAGGGACAGATCTAATGAAAAACTGTTTTTT
TRBJ2-2,NA,TRBV3-1/TRBV3-2,15,TRBD2,CASSHPGGFTGELFF,TGTGCCAGCAGCCATCCGGGAGGGTTTACCGGGGAGCTGTTTTTT
TRBJ2-1,NA,TRBV6-1,16,TRBD2,CASSEHIAGPYNEQFF,TGTGCCAGCAGTGAACACATAGCGGGCCCCTACAATGAGCAGTTCTTC
TRBJ1-5,NA,TRBV18,17,NA,CASSPSGQLRISVPQHF,NA
TRBJ1-3,NA,TRBV5-1,14,NA,CASSLGSSGNTIYF,TGCGCCAGCAGCTTAGGAAGCTCTGGAAACACCATATATTTT
TRBJ1-5,NA,TRBV20-1,13,NA,CSASGRGAQPQHF,TGCAGTGCTAGTGGCAGGGGAGCTCAGCCCCAGCATTTT
TRBJ1-1,NA,TRBV6-5,14,NA,CASSQIGGGTEAFF,TGTGCCAGCAGTCAAATCGGAGGGGGGACTGAAGCTTTCTTT
TRBJ1-1,NA,TRBV5-4,14,NA,CASSFVPQNTEAFF,TGTGCCAGCAGCTTTGTCCCACAAAACACTGAAGCTTTCTTT
TRBJ2-2,NA,TRBV5-1,16,NA,CASSSRTGPDTGELFF,TGCGCCAGCAGCTCTCGGACCGGGCCCGACACCGGGGAGCTGTTTTTT
TRBJ1-3,NA,TRBV27,13,NA,CASSFWSGNTIYF,TGTGCCAGCAGTTTCTGGTCGGGAAACACCATATATTTT
TRBJ1-2,NA,TRBV20-1,11,NA,CSAEGQYGYTF,TGCAGTGCGGAGGGGCAGTATGGCTACACCTTC
TRBJ1-2,NA,TRBV13,15,TRBD1,CASSAPGTDFYGYTF,TGTGCCAGCAGCGCCCCTGGGACAGACTTCTATGGCTACACCTTC
TRBJ2-1,NA,TRBV25-1,16,TRBD2,CASSESRGLAGNEQFF,TGTGCCAGCAGTGAGAGTAGGGGACTAGCGGGAAACGAGCAGTTCTTC
TRBJ2-7,NA,TRBV6-5,11,NA,CASGSRYEQYF,TGTGCCAGCGGGAGTAGGTACGAGCAGTACTTC
TRBJ2-1,NA,TRBV7-9,11,NA,CASFKYNEQFF,TGTGCCAGCTTTAAGTACAATGAGCAGTTCTTC
TRBJ2-1,NA,TRBV13,15,TRBD1,CASSNETGEYNEQFF,TGTGCCAGCAGTAATGAGACAGGGGAATACAATGAGCAGTTCTTC
TRBJ1-2,NA,TRBV4-1,15,TRBD1,CASSQVTGGDYGYTF,TGCGCCAGCAGCCAAGTGACAGGGGGCGACTATGGCTACACCTTC
TRBJ2-7,once,TRBV5-6,14,NA,CASSMISVYYEQYF,TGTGCCAGCAGCATGATTAGCGTATACTACGAGCAGTACTTC
TRBJ2-2,NA,TRBV28,18,TRBD2,CASSTPGGGSGSIGELFF,TGTGCCAGCAGCACCCCTGGAGGGGGTAGCGGGAGTATCGGGGAGCTGTTTTTT
TRBJ2-3,NA,TRBV4-1,18,TRBD2,CASSQEKGTTPRTDTQYF,TGCGCCAGCAGCCAAGAGAAGGGGACTACCCCCCGCACAGATACGCAGTATTTT
TRBJ2-4,once,TRBV6-2/TRBV6-3,14,NA,CASSGTAGGDIQYF,TGTGCCAGCAGCGGGACGGCCGGAGGAGACATTCAGTACTTC
TRBJ2-5,NA,TRBV9,15,NA,CASSSPGTIEETQYF,TGTGCCAGCAGCTCCCCCGGGACAATCGAAGAGACCCAGTACTTC
TRBJ2-7,NA,TRBV2,16,TRBD2,CASSGTGGLALYEQYF,TGTGCCAGCAGTGGAACGGGGGGACTAGCCCTCTACGAGCAGTACTTC
TRBJ1-6,NA,TRBV18,16,NA,CASSLAGTPYNSPLHF,TGTGCCAGCTCACTAGCCGGGACACCCTATAATTCACCCCTCCACTTT